The TCR beta chain under discussion was sequenced for a study of T-cell memory formation after mild COVID-19 (dated by TCRdb to the early 2020s). Regarding the research as a whole: TCR sequence clusters from the two donors were found to be largely donor specific. Longitudinal TCRalpha and TCRbeta repertoire sequencing tracked T-cell clones expanding and contracting after mild COVID-19 in two donors. Two young, previously healthy adult volunteers, one female and one male, were included in the cohort. Overall study results and their limits: Some responding clones were detected in pre-infection memory, which suggested that pre-existing cross-reactive memory T cells had joined the SARS-CoV-2 response. Clones that contracted from day 15 to 85 showed balanced CD4/CD8 phenotypes, whereas a second wave of clones that expanded from day 15 to 37 leaned towards CD4+. Contracting CD4+ clones were found mainly in CM and EM memory subsets, while CD8+ clones were enriched in EMRA. Only two mild cases were covered in the study, and larger cohorts including severe cases with pre-infection samples were considered necessary. SARS-CoV-2 specificity of the second-wave clones peaking on day 37 was not confirmed.

On this clonotype itself: No cognate antigen has been identified for it. Base quality data are lacking; no much larger clone is found one base away.

Ficoll-Paque density gradient centrifugation was the method used to isolate PBMCs. Sequencing was performed on an Illumina NovaSeq 6000. Using 5'RACE with constant-segment primers, TCRalpha and TCRbeta cDNA libraries were constructed, with sample barcodes and unique molecular identifiers added in the process. RNA was extracted from every sample with Trizol reagent. The libraries were amplified in two PCR steps, and the second step added a second sample barcode and Illumina TruSeq adapters. Libraries were sequenced on an Illumina NovaSeq with 2 x 150 bp paired-end reads. As for the authors' bioinformatics: The reads were demultiplexed and collapsed into UMI-guided consensus sequences using migec v1.2.7. With mixcr v2.1.11, UMI consensuses were aligned to TRA and TRB V and J templates and assembled into clonotypes. A clonotype was counted as expanded or contracted only if both edgeR and NoisET called the change significant, with noise models trained on biological replicates. For edgeR calls, the cutoffs were a false discovery rate-adjusted p below 0.01 and a log2 fold-change threshold of 1. As an exploratory analysis of dynamics, PCA with hierarchical clustering was applied to max-normalized trajectories of the 1000 most abundant clonotypes. Separately sequenced CD4+ and CD8+ repertoires were used to assign the CD4 or CD8 phenotype of responding clones. The public reads were reprocessed in TCRdb via fastp at Q25 and MiXCR, keeping in-frame beta chains. Every distinct CDR3 protein forms one entry, paired with its most common genes and DNA. TCRdb, rather than the study authors, made the V and J calls. Recorded for this sample are about 350,000 distinct CDR3 sequences; around 28% of them occurred a single time. The ten largest clonotypes hold roughly 13% of the sample.

Unmatched junction bases come to 10, with V trimmed by 3 bases and J by 2 bases. The cysteine opens and the phenylalanine closes a CDR3 of 17 amino acids. Only the CDR3 DNA stays, 51 bases, in frame from base 1. CDR1 and CDR2, looked up from the germline V gene, are SGHTA and FQGNSA. The receptor comes from an adult woman who had mild COVID-19 (a few samples of this study predate the infection). The sample titles of this study are shuffled in the database, so cell type and time point are left out; the donor was told from shared clones. Sequenced sample: PBMCs or a T cell subset sorted from them (not recorded which). The chain joins TRBV7-2 to TRBJ2-4, with 7 bases aligning to TRBD1. The CDR3 here reads CASSLGTGVLPKNIQYF. The sequenced DNA is TGTGCCAGCAGCTTGGGAACAGGGGTCCTTCCCAAAAACATTCAGTACTTC.